This T cell receptor (beta chain) was sequenced during a study of OX40 agonist ivuxolimab in advanced cancers. Study-wide context: Partial responses were achieved by three patients: one hepatocellular carcinoma, two cutaneous melanoma. Whole-study findings and limits: Doses of 0.1 to 3.0 mg/kg were accompanied by clonal expansion of CD4+ and CD8+ blood T cells by week 6.

This CDR3 spans 15 amino acids. Per the germline V gene, CDR1 is SNHLY and CDR2 is FYNNEI. V shed 8 bases, J shed 3 bases, and the junction held 10 bases outside the gene matches. TCRdb's copy holds only in-frame clones and misses some; the assay was immunoSEQ multiplex PCR. The sample has 95,000 to 150,000 clones, roughly 93% seen once. Notes on this clone: The antigen remains undetermined.

Autoimmune disease history or systemic immunosuppression excluded patients. Blood specimens came from baseline, cycle 4 day 1, and cycle 7 day 1. The sequenced sample was CD4+ or CD8+ T cells sorted from blood, obtained in a trial of the OX40 agonist ivuxolimab. V is TRBV2 and J is TRBJ1-2; TRBD1 matches 9 bases. The clonotype comes from an adult with an advanced solid tumor such as melanoma, head and neck, liver or kidney cancer. The CDR3 bases are TGTGCCAGCGAGGGATTACAGGGGGCTGACTATGGCTACACCTTC. Protein sequence: CASEGLQGADYGYTF. Full variable domain (outside the CDR3, taken from reference TRBV2 and TRBJ1-2): EPEVTQTPSHQVTQMGQEVILRCVPISNHLYFYWYRQILGQKVEFLVSFYNNEISEKSEIFDDQFSVERPDGSNFTLKIRSTKLEDSAMYFCASEGLQGADYGYTFGSGTRLTVV.